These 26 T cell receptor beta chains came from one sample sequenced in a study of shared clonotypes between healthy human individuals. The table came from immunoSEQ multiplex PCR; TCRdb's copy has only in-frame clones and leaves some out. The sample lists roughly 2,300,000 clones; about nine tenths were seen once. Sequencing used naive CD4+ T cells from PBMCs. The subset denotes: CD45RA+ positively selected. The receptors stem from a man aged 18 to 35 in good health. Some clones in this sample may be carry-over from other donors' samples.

This chain's CDR3 is CASSLVTGHWTDTQYF. Written as DNA, the CDR3 is TGTGCCAGCAGCTTAGTTACGGGGCATTGGACAGATACGCAGTATTTT. The chain combines TRBV11-2 with TRBJ2-3; D may correspond to TRBD1 or TRBD2 (5 bases each). Trimming removed 1 base at V and 3 bases at J, with 14 bases between. The germline gives CDR1 SGHAT, CDR2 FQNNGV. The CDR3 totals 16 residues.

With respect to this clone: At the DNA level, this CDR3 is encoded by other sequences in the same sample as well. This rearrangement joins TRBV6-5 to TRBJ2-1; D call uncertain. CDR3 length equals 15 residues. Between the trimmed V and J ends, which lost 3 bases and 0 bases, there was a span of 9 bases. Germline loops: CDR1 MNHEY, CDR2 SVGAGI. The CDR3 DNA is TGTGCCAGCAGTTATAAGGGAAGCTCCTACAATGAGCAGTTCTTC. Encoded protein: CASSYKGSSYNEQFF.

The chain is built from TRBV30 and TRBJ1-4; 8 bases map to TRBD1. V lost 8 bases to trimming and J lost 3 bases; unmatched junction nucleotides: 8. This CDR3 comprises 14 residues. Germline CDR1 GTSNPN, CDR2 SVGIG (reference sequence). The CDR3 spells CAGDRKTSNEKLFF. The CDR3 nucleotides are TGTGCCGGGGACAGGAAGACTTCTAATGAAAAACTGTTTTTT.

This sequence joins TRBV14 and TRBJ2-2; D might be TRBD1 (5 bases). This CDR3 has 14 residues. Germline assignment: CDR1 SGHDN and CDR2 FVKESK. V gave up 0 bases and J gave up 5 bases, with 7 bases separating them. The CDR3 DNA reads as TGTGCCAGCAGCCAAGATTGGACAACCGGGGAGCTGTTTTTT. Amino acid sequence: CASSQDWTTGELFF.

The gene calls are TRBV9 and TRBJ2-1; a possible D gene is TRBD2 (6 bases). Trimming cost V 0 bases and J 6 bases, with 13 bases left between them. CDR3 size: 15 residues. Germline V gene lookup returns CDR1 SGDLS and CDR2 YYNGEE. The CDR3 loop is CASSVEGGRGNEQFF. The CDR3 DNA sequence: TGTGCCAGCAGCGTAGAGGGAGGACGAGGCAATGAGCAGTTCTTC.

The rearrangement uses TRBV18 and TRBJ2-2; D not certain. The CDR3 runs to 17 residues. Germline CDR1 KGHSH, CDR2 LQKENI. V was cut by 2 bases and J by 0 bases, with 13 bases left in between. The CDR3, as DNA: TGTGCCAGCTCACCATATTACAAGAGCCCGAACACCGGGGAGCTGTTTTTT. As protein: CASSPYYKSPNTGELFF.

Here the CDR3 reads CATTLIHEQFF. CDR3 nucleotide sequence: TGTGCCACCACCCTCATCCATGAGCAGTTCTTC. The rearrangement joins TRBV27 to TRBJ2-1; D gene uncertain. The CDR3 is 11 residues long. The V end was cut by 10 bases, the J end by 8 bases, with 12 bases between. Germline V gene data show CDR1 as MNHEY and CDR2 as SMNVEV (reference sequence).

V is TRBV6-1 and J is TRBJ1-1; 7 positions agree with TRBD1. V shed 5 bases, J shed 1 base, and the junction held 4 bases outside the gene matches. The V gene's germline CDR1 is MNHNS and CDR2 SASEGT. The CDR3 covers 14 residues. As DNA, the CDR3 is TGTGCCAGCAGTAGCAGGACAGGGAACACTGAAGCTTTCTTT. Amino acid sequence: CASSSRTGNTEAFF.

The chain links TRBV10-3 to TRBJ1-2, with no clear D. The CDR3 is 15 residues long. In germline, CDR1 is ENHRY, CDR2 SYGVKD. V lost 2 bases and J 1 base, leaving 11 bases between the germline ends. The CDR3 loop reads CAISEGQRFNYGYTF. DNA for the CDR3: TGTGCCATCAGTGAGGGGCAGAGATTTAACTATGGCTACACCTTC.

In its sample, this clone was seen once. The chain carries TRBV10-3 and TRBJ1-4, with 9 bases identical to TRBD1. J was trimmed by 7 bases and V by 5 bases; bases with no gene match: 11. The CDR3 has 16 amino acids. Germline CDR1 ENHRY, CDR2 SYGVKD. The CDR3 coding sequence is TGTGCCATCAGTCGCCTTTTACAGGGGGCGGGTGAAAAACTGTTTTTT. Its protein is CAISRLLQGAGEKLFF.

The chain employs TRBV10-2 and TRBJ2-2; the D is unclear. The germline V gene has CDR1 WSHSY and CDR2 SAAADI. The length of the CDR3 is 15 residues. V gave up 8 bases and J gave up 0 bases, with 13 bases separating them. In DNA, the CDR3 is TGCGCCAGCGGGGAAGTCCCCGCGAACACCGGGGAGCTGTTTTTT. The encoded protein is CASGEVPANTGELFF.

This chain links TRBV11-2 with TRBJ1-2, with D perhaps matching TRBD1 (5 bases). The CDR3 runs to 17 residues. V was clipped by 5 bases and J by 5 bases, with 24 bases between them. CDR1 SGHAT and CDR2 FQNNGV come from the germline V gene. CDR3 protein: CASSPTTETAIPYGYTF. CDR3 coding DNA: TGTGCCAGCAGCCCCACCACAGAGACAGCCATCCCATATGGCTACACCTTC.

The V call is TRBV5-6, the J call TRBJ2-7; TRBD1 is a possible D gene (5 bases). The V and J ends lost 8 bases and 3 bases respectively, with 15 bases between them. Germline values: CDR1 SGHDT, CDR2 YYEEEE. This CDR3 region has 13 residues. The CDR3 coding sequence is TGTGCCAGTACTCAGGGTAGGGTCTACGAGCAGTACTTC. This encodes CASTQGRVYEQYF.

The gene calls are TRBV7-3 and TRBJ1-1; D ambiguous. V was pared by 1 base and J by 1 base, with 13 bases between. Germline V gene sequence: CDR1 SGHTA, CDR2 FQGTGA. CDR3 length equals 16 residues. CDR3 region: CASSLMGARQNTEAFF. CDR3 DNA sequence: TGTGCCAGCAGCTTAATGGGAGCCAGACAGAACACTGAAGCTTTCTTT.

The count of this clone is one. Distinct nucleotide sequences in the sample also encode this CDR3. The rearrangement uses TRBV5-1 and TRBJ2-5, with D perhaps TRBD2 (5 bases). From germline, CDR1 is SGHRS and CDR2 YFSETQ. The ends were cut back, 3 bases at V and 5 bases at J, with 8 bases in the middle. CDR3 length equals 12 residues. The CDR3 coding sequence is TGCGCCAGCAGCTCCACGGGGGAGACCCAGTACTTC. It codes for CASSSTGETQYF.

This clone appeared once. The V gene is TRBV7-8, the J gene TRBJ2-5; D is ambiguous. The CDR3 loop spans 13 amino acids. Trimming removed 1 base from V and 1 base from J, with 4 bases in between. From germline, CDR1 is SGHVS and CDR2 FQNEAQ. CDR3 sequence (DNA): TGTGCCAGCAGCTTAGGAGCCCAAGAGACCCAGTACTTC. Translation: CASSLGAQETQYF.

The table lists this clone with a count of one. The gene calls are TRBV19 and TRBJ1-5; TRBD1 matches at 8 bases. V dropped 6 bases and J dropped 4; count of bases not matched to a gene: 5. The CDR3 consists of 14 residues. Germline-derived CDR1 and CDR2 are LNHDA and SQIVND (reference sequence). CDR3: CASSTGQENQPQHF. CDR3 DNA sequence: TGTGCCAGTAGCACGGGACAGGAGAATCAGCCCCAGCATTTT. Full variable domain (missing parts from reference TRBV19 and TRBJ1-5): DGGITQSPKYLFRKEGQNVTLSCEQNLNHDAMYWYRQDPGQGLRLIYYSQIVNDFQKGDIAEGYSVSREKKESFPLTVTSAQKNPTAFYLCASSTGQENQPQHFGDGTRLSIL.

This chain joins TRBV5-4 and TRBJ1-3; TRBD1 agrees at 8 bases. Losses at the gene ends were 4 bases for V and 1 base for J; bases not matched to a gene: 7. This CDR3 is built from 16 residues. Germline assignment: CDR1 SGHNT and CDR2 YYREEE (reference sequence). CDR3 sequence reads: CASSRGDRSSGNTIYF. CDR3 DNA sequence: TGTGCCAGCAGCCGAGGGGACAGGAGTTCTGGAAACACCATATATTTT.

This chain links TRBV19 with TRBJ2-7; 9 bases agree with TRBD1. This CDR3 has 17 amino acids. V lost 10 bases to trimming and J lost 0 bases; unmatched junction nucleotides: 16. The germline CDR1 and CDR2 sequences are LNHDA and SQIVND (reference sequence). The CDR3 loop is CATTRGTGFPSSYEQYF. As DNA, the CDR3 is TGTGCCACAACCCGAGGGACAGGGTTTCCGAGCTCCTACGAGCAGTACTTC. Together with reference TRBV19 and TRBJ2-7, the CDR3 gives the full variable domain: DGGITQSPKYLFRKEGQNVTLSCEQNLNHDAMYWYRQDPGQGLRLIYYSQIVNDFQKGDIAEGYSVSREKKESFPLTVTSAQKNPTAFYLCATTRGTGFPSSYEQYFGPGTRLTVT.

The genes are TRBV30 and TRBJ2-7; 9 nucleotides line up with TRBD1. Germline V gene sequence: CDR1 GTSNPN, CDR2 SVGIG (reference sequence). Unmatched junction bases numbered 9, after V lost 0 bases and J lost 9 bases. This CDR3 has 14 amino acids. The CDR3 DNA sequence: TGTGCCTGGAGTGTAGGGGACAGGGTCTTCGGGCAGTACTTC. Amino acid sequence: CAWSVGDRVFGQYF.

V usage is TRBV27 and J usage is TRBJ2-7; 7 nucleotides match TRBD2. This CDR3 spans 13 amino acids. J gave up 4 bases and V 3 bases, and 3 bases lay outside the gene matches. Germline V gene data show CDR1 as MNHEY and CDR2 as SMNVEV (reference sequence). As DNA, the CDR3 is TGTGCCAGCAGTTTGGGGGGGAGGTACGAGCAGTACTTC. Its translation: CASSLGGRYEQYF.

Written as DNA, the CDR3 is TGCGCCAGCAGCCGCGGGTCCAGCTCCTATAATTCACCCCTCCACTTT. Amino acids: CASSRGSSSYNSPLHF. The genes are TRBV4-1 and TRBJ1-6; D ambiguous. Trimming cost V 4 bases and J 0 bases, with 10 bases left between them. In germline, CDR1 is MGHRA, CDR2 YSYEKL. CDR3 size: 16 residues.

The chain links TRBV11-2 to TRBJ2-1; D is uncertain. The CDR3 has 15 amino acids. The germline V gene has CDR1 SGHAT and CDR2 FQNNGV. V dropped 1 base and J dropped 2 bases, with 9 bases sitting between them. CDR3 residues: CASSLALGTYNEQFF. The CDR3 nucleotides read TGTGCCAGCAGCTTAGCCCTAGGTACCTACAATGAGCAGTTCTTC.

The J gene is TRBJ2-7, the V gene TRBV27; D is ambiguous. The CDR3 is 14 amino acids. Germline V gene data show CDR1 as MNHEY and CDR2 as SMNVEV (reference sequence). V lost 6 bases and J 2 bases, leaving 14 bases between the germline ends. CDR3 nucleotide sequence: TGTGCCAGCAGAAAATCGGGTGGCCCCTACGAGCAGTACTTC. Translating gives CASRKSGGPYEQYF.

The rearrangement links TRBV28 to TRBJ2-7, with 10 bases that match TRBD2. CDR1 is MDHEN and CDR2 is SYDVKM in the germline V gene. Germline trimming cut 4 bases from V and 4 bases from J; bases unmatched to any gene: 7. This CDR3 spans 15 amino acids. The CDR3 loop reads CASSSIAGGSYEQYF. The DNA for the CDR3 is TGTGCCAGCAGTTCTATAGCGGGAGGCTCTTACGAGCAGTACTTC.

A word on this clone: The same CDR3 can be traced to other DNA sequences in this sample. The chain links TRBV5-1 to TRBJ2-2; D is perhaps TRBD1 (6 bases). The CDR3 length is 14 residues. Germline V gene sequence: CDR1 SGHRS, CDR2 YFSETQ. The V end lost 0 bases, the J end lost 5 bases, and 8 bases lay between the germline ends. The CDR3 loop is CASSLVQGTGELFF. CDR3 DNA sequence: TGCGCCAGCAGCTTGGTTCAGGGGACCGGGGAGCTGTTTTTT.